These 20 T cell receptor beta chains came from one sample sequenced in a study of blood T cell repertoires in COVID-19. Repertoires were generated with immunoSEQ multiplex PCR, while TCRdb's copy carries only in-frame clones and drops some. The sample consists of 300,000 to 450,000 clones, 85% of them appearing once. The sample consisted of peripheral blood. These receptors were collected from a woman aged 18 to 35 with acute or convalescent COVID-19.

This clone was seen a handful of times. The rearrangement links TRBV9 to TRBJ1-3, with a weak D call TRBD1 (6 bases). The germline gives CDR1 SGDLS, CDR2 YYNGEE. V lost 1 base to trimming and J lost 0 bases, with 23 bases between them. This CDR3 region has 20 residues. The CDR3 region has the DNA TGTGCCAGCAGCGTAAGTCCGGGGGGCTCTAACGGGCTCTCTGGAAACACCATATATTTT. As protein: CASSVSPGGSNGLSGNTIYF.

The chain couples TRBV29-1 to TRBJ1-2; 7 nucleotides align to TRBD1. Germline V lookup: CDR1 SQVTM, CDR2 ANQGSEA. V lost 2 bases to trimming and J lost 8 bases; unmatched junction nucleotides: 11. This CDR3 spans 14 amino acids. CDR3 nucleotides: TGCAGCGTTGAACCCGGGGACAGAGTTACGGGCTACACCTTC. Translated, it gives CSVEPGDRVTGYTF.

The rearrangement joins TRBV9 to TRBJ1-1; no clear D gene. V lost 0 bases and J 5 bases, leaving 11 bases between the germline ends. This CDR3 spans 14 amino acids. Germline assignment: CDR1 SGDLS and CDR2 YYNGEE. The CDR3 DNA follows: TGTGCCAGCAGCGTAGACGGAGGAAGGACTGAAGCTTTCTTT. Translated, it gives CASSVDGGRTEAFF. The variable domain in full, completed from reference TRBV9 and TRBJ1-1, reads DSGVTQTPKHLITATGQRVTLRCSPRSGDLSVYWYQQSLDQGLQFLIQYYNGEERAKGNILERFSAQQFPDLHSELNLSSLELGDSALYFCASSVDGGRTEAFFGQGTRLTVV.

The chain joins TRBV10-1 to TRBJ1-1; 8 bases line up with TRBD1. CDR3 size: 15 residues. Germline V gives CDR1 WNHNN, CDR2 SYGVQD (reference sequence). After removal of 4 bases from V and 4 bases from J, the junction contained 8 bases not matched to a gene. In DNA, the CDR3 is TGCGCCAGCAGTGCAGACCCAGGGGGCCGCACTGAAGCTTTCTTT. Its translation: CASSADPGGRTEAFF.

This chain uses TRBV9 with TRBJ2-7, with a weak D call TRBD2 (6 bases). Germline V lookup: CDR1 SGDLS, CDR2 YYNGEE. With 3 bases removed from V and 5 bases from J, the gap between germline ends came to 15 bases. This CDR3 has 14 amino acids. CDR3 sequence: CASSDGSFWDEQYF. The DNA for the CDR3 is TGTGCCAGCAGCGACGGGAGTTTTTGGGACGAGCAGTACTTC.

This clone was seen just once. The chain uses TRBV5-1 and TRBJ1-2; TRBD1 matches at 7 bases. Looked up from germline, CDR1 is SGHRS and CDR2 is YFSETQ. V lost 2 bases and J lost 0; bases outside the gene matches: 4. The length of the CDR3 is 15 residues. The CDR3 region is CASSLTGTANYGYTF. The CDR3 DNA sequence: TGCGCCAGCAGCTTAACCGGGACAGCTAACTATGGCTACACCTTC.

The chain carries TRBV5-1 and TRBJ1-2; 9 nucleotides match TRBD1. The CDR3 totals 16 residues. Trimming cost V 4 bases and J 1 base; bases outside gene matches: 8. CDR1 SGHRS and CDR2 YFSETQ come from the germline V gene. The CDR3 sequence is CASSPSQGALNYGYTF. The CDR3 region has the DNA TGCGCCAGCAGCCCATCACAGGGGGCGCTTAACTATGGCTACACCTTC.

Worth noting for this clone: At one boundary the junction diverges from the germline segment, which might be a read error. The chain recombines TRBV24-1 with TRBJ1-1, with 7 bases that match TRBD1. Per the germline V gene, CDR1 is KGHDR and CDR2 is SFDVKD. The CDR3 sequence is 16 residues long. CDR3 region: CATIFRDRGSLPDAFF. In nucleotides, the CDR3 is TGTGCCACGATCTTTCGGGACAGAGGGAGCCTTCCTGACGCTTTCTTT.

V gene TRBV21-1 combines with J gene TRBJ1-1; the table's D call TRBD1 went unverified against the DNA. TRBV21-1 is flagged as a pseudogene. The CDR3 has 14 amino acids. The CDR3 nucleotides read TGTGCCAGCAGCAAAGTATTAGGGGACACTGAAGCTTTCTTT. Protein product: CASSKVLGDTEAFF.

This clone has only one observation. The V call is TRBV29-1, the J call TRBJ1-2; TRBD1 matches at 10 bases. V shed 3 bases, J shed 5 bases, and the junction held 15 bases outside the gene matches. Germline V gene sequence: CDR1 SQVTM, CDR2 ANQGSEA. The CDR3 covers 17 residues. CDR3 DNA sequence: TGCAGCGTTGATTCCGGGCGCCGGGACAGGGGAGCGTATGGCTACACCTTC. Its translation: CSVDSGRRDRGAYGYTF.

This chain links TRBV3-1 (or the pseudogene TRBV3-2) with TRBJ2-3; no reliable D call. Deletions cut 3 bases from V and 6 bases from J, with 13 bases between. Germline CDR1 is LGHDT and CDR2 is YNNKEL (reference sequence). The CDR3 covers 14 residues. The CDR3 reads CASSQISSGDTQYF. CDR3 nucleotides: TGTGCCAGCAGCCAGATCTCTAGTGGGGATACGCAGTATTTT.

This clone was observed a few times. This chain joins TRBV7-9 and TRBJ1-2, with D uncertain. Germline CDR1 SEHNR, CDR2 FQNEAQ (reference sequence). The CDR3 runs 15 residues. V was shortened by 1 base and J by 1 base, with 10 bases between the two germline ends. CDR3 in DNA: TGTGCCAGCAGCTTAGGGGCAGTTCGTAACTATGGCTACACCTTC. It translates to CASSLGAVRNYGYTF.

The sample holds a few counts of this clone. The chain is built from TRBV7-2 and TRBJ2-3; possibly TRBD2 for D (6 bases). Between the trimmed V and J ends, which lost 5 bases and 4 bases, there was a span of 16 bases. The CDR3 runs 15 residues. Germline V CDR1 and CDR2: SGHTA, FQGNSA. Here the CDR3 reads CASSLYGGGADTQYF. In DNA, the CDR3 is TGTGCCAGCAGCCTCTACGGGGGTGGGGCAGATACGCAGTATTTT.

The chain employs TRBV11-3 and TRBJ2-1; TRBD2 agrees at 8 bases. This CDR3 has 15 amino acids. V shed 1 base and J 4 bases; nucleotides not matched to a gene: 3. Germline CDR1 SGHNT, CDR2 YENEEA. The CDR3 DNA follows: TGTGCCAGCAGCTTAGCCGGGAGGGGGTACAATGAGCAGTTCTTC. It translates to CASSLAGRGYNEQFF.

This CDR3 reads CASSSRRGGKNTEAFF. CDR3 bases: TGTGCCAGCAGCTCGAGGAGGGGGGGGAAGAACACTGAAGCTTTCTTT. The chain employs TRBV7-6 and TRBJ1-1; D might be TRBD1 (6 bases). Trimming removed 4 bases from V and 1 base from J, with 16 bases in between. CDR1 SGHVS and CDR2 FNYEAQ come from the germline V gene. The CDR3 is 16 amino acids.

The gene calls are TRBV2 and TRBJ1-2, with D hard to call. Germline-derived CDR1 and CDR2 are SNHLY and FYNNEI. V dropped 5 bases and J dropped 8 bases, with 12 bases sitting between them. The CDR3 contains 12 residues. The CDR3 here is CASSLYVEGYTF. The CDR3 DNA reads as TGTGCCAGCAGTCTGTACGTGGAGGGCTACACCTTC.

The rearrangement links TRBV30 to TRBJ1-2, with D possibly matching TRBD1 (6 bases). CDR3 length equals 13 residues. The V and J ends lost 0 bases and 6 bases respectively, with 11 bases between them. Germline assignment: CDR1 GTSNPN and CDR2 SVGIG (reference sequence). This CDR3 reads CAWSVPGGNGYTF. Here the CDR3 DNA reads TGTGCCTGGAGTGTTCCTGGGGGCAATGGCTACACCTTC.

The chain is built from TRBV19 and TRBJ2-6; 7 positions match TRBD1. This CDR3 contains 18 residues. The trim removed 5 bases at V and 0 bases at J, leaving 10 bases unmatched. Germline-derived CDR1 and CDR2 are LNHDA and SQIVND (reference sequence). The CDR3 DNA reads as TGTGCCAGTAGTCTACTAGGGACAGCCCACTCTGGGGCCAACGTCCTGACTTTC. This codes for CASSLLGTAHSGANVLTF.

This sequence joins TRBV28 and TRBJ2-2; 11 bases agree with TRBD2. There are 16 residues in the CDR3. CDR1 is MDHEN and CDR2 is SYDVKM in the germline V gene. V gave up 5 bases and J gave up 6 bases; unmatched junction bases: 8. The CDR3 region has the DNA TGTGCCAGCAGTATCCTTCCGGGACTAGCGGCCGGGGAGCTGTTTTTT. As protein: CASSILPGLAAGELFF. Based on the CDR3 plus reference TRBV28 and TRBJ2-2, the full variable domain is DVKVTQSSRYLVKRTGEKVFLECVQDMDHENMFWYRQDPGLGLRLIYFSYDVKMKEKGDIPEGYSVSREKKERFSLILESASTNQTSMYLCASSILPGLAAGELFFGEGSRLTVL.

In its sample, this clone was seen once. The rearrangement links TRBV18 to TRBJ2-6, with a possible D match to TRBD1 (6 bases). This CDR3 has 20 residues. Trimming cost V 5 bases and J 0 bases, with 23 bases left between them. In germline, CDR1 is KGHSH, CDR2 LQKENI. The CDR3 spells CASSGDLTGTRPSGANVLTF. The CDR3 region has the DNA TGTGCCAGCTCAGGGGATCTCACAGGGACCAGACCCTCTGGGGCCAACGTCCTGACTTTC.